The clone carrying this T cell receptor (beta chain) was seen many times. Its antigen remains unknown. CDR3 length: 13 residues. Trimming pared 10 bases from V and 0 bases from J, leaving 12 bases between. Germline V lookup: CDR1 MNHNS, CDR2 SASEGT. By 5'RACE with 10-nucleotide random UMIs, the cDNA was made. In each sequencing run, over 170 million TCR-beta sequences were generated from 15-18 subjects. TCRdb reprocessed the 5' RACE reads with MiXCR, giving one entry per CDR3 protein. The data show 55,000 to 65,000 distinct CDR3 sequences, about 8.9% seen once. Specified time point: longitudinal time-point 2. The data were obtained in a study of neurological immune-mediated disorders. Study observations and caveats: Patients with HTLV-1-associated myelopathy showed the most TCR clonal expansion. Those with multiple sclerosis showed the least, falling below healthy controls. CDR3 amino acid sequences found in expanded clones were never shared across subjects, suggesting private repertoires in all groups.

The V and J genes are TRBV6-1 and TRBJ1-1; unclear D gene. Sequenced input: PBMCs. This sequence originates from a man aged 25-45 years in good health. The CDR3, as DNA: TGTGCCACGAAGGAGACCTTGAACACTGAAGCTTTCTTT. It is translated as CATKETLNTEAFF.